The entry below gives a single T cell receptor (beta chain) sequence along with its context. Antigen: not known. Antigen-specific CD4+ T cell clonotypes were called by their expansion after viral peptide-pool culture in ViraFEST. The culture ran for nine to eleven days, and then CD4+ T cells were isolated. Participants completed two doses of the BNT162b2 or mRNA-1273 vaccine. Researchers swapped half the medium for IL-2 medium on both days 3 and 7. The data stem from a study of vaccination effects on CD4 cells after COVID-19. Trimming took 2 bases from V and 5 from J, leaving 8 bases between them. The CDR3 spans 13 residues. Per the germline V gene, CDR1 is KGHDR and CDR2 is SFDVKD. Clones were read by immunoSEQ multiplex PCR, and TCRdb kept only the in-frame ones, dropping some. The sample records 64,000 or so clones, around 78% being singletons.

Material: CD4+ T cells from PBMCs cultured with HCoV-OC43 spike peptides, obtained after COVID-19 vaccination. Subset denoted: HCoV-OC43 spike overlapping peptide pool stimulation. This TCR derives from a human donor who received a COVID-19 vaccine. This sequence joins TRBV24-1 and TRBJ2-5, with D uncertain. CDR3 in amino acids: CATSDSNRETQYF. CDR3 nucleotide sequence: TGTGCCACCAGTGATTCTAATCGGGAGACCCAGTACTTC.